This is a list of T cell receptor beta chains from one sample in a study of blood T cells in healthy people across ages. TCRdb redid the calling of the 5' RACE reads with MiXCR, one entry per CDR3 protein. The table lists about 760,000 distinct CDR3 sequences, approximately 25% of them singletons. The sample also formed part of further work on T cells of mothers and their children.

Specimen: blood. These TCRs come from a boy aged 10-17 years in good health. CDR3s include the opening cysteine and the closing phenylalanine or tryptophan. Each record gives: J gene, V gene, CDR3 protein.

>TRBJ2-7|TRBV6-6
CASSDTSGSSYEQYF
>TRBJ1-4|TRBV20-1
CSASPGGEKLFF
>TRBJ1-2|TRBV10-3
CAISGGEGGYTF
>TRBJ2-5|TRBV7-2
CASSGQYQETQYF
>TRBJ2-5|TRBV7-9
CASSPIRDTGRETQYF
>TRBJ2-7|TRBV6-1
CASSRQTGGSYEQYF
>TRBJ1-2|TRBV6-1
CASRDSGLEDGYTF
>-|TRBV9
CASSVAELAWNEQFF
>TRBJ1-2|TRBV28
CASRDRSYGYTF
>TRBJ2-1|TRBV5-6
CASTRTGYNEQFF
>TRBJ2-2|TRBV7-2
CASSSYTGELFF
>TRBJ2-7|TRBV11-2
CASSRETYEQYF
>TRBJ2-3|TRBV7-6
CASSRRGETDTQYF
>TRBJ2-3|TRBV18
CASSPRPTGADTQYF
>TRBJ1-6|TRBV6-1
CASSRAGQGTNSPLHF
>TRBJ1-5|TRBV9
CASNSGAFNQPQHF
>TRBJ1-2|TRBV6-6
CASSYSTPGDYGYTF
>TRBJ2-3|TRBV29-1
CSVEDGTSGYTDTQYF
>TRBJ2-7|TRBV27
CASTRLAGGTYEQYF
>TRBJ2-3|TRBV7-9
CASSLPRTSGGRDTQYF
>-|TRBV3-1
CASSQESRGITYEQYF
>TRBJ2-5|TRBV27
CASSPGLESETQYF
>TRBJ2-3|TRBV25-1
CASRVSARRDTQYF
>TRBJ2-5|TRBV7-9
CASSLEWGHEETQYF